This record covers a single T cell receptor (beta chain). Its antigen remains unknown. CDR1 and CDR2 from the germline V gene are LNHDA and SQIVND (reference sequence). Trimming removed 9 bases from V and 2 bases from J, with 17 bases in between. CDR3 size: 14 residues. This sample was taken from a study of T cell responses to AZD1222 COVID-19 vaccine. Libraries were prepared by immunoSEQ multiplex PCR; TCRdb keeps only in-frame clonotypes and omits some of them. The repertoire holds around 65,000 clones, with 81% as singletons. Study-wide findings and caveats: The CD4 TCRs associated with vaccination extended across spike and predominated at 160-218 and 743-854. AZD1222 recipients seropositive at baseline numbered only six or seven. White British people made up most donors, females outnumbered males, and clonal diversity was possibly underestimated.

The chain joins TRBV19 to TRBJ2-7, with D maybe TRBD2 (6 bases). The origin of this receptor is an adult who received the AZD1222 COVID-19 vaccine. The sequencing here drew on peripheral blood, taken 28 days after the second AZD1222 dose. The CDR3 nucleotides read TGTGCCAGCGCATTGGGAGGCCCGCCCTACGAGCAGTACTTC. The encoded protein is CASALGGPPYEQYF.